The next 27 T cell receptor beta chains were all read from a single sample in a study of tumor-infiltrating lymphocytes in primary liver carcinoma. The template, around 540 ng total RNA, yielded TCR beta cDNA made with a constant-region primer. Libraries for TCR beta were built through three nested multiplex PCR rounds, which together made up a slightly modified ARM-PCR procedure. Forward primers for TRBV1-TRBV30 and a C-beta reverse primer served the first two PCR rounds, at 10 cycles each. TCRdb used MiXCR to reprocess the multiplex PCR reads, holding one entry per CDR3 protein. The table has about 99,000 distinct CDR3 sequences, almost 70% seen once. Unsorted bulk tissue (roughly 17-32 mg) underwent RNA and DNA co-extraction. The specimen was liver tumor tissue from sampling region 5. As for subset: tumor region T5, tumor centre. The receptor set was obtained from an older woman with primary liver carcinoma and hepatitis B virus infection.

This clonotype was seen a handful of times. Just one base apart from a much larger clone, this may be a read error. This rearrangement joins TRBV12-3 or TRBV12-4 to TRBJ2-2; possible D gene TRBD2, 5 bases. The CDR3 has 15 residues. CDR3 sequence: CASNLRLQNTGKLFF. The CDR3 bases are TGTGCCAGTAACCTCCGGTTGCAGAACACCGGGAAGCTGTTTTTT.

The rearrangement links TRBV6-5 to TRBJ2-7, with TRBD1 matching over 7 bases. Germline CDR1 reads MNHEY; CDR2 reads SVGAGI. The ends lost 5 bases at V and 3 bases at J; junction bases unmatched: 10. This CDR3 has 15 residues. The CDR3 here is CASSTLWDSHYEQYF. CDR3 bases: TGTGCCAGCAGTACCCTCTGGGACAGCCACTACGAGCAGTACTTC.

As regards this clonotype: The CDR3 does not end in the conserved phenylalanine or tryptophan, so this is likely a read error. V usage is TRBV19 and J usage is TRBJ2-1; D is ambiguous. The CDR3 loop spans 13 amino acids. The ends were cut back, 3 bases at V and 9 bases at J, with 12 bases in the middle. The germline CDR1 and CDR2 sequences are LNHDA and SQIVND (reference sequence). The CDR3: CASSIRPASEQFL. DNA of the CDR3: TGTGCCAGTAGTATCCGTCCAGCAAGTGAGCAGTTCCTC.

This clonotype appeared a few times. Germline is not matched at one junction end, which may reflect a read error. This chain uses TRBV7-6 with TRBJ2-5; D may be TRBD1 (5 bases). Germline V gene sequence: CDR1 SGHVS, CDR2 FNYEAQ. The CDR3 consists of 14 residues. The CDR3 DNA reads TGTGCCAGCAGCTTACAGGGTGCTAAAGAGACCCAGTATTTC. The encoded protein is CASSLQGAKETQYF.

V gene TRBV6-6 combines with J gene TRBJ2-2, with 8 nucleotides matching TRBD1. Germline CDR1 MNHNY, CDR2 SVGAGI (reference sequence). The CDR3 runs 18 residues. V shed 0 bases and J 14 bases; nucleotides not matched to a gene: 20. CDR3 in amino acids: CASSYSKDRVTNTGNLFF. The CDR3, as DNA: TGTGCCAGCAGTTACTCGAAGGACAGGGTAACGAACACCGGGAATCTGTTTTTT.

The V gene is TRBV11-2, the J gene TRBJ2-2, with 7 nucleotides matching TRBD2. V dropped 5 bases and J dropped 4; count of bases not matched to a gene: 10. Germline CDR1 is SGHAT and CDR2 is FQNNGV. The CDR3 covers 16 residues. CDR3 bases: TGTGCCAGCAGCCTGGTGGGCGGGAGAGGCACCGGGGAGCTGTTTTTT. It codes for CASSLVGGRGTGELFF.

This clonotype occurred many times. The V call is TRBV5-4, the J call TRBJ2-7, with TRBD1 matching 12 bases. The CDR3 has 16 residues. With V trimmed by 4 bases and J by 4 bases, 9 bases remained unmatched. CDR1 is SGHNT, CDR2 YYREEE, per germline (reference sequence). CDR3 DNA: TGTGCCAGCAGCCTAGGGACAGGGGGCGCCAAGTACGAGCAGTACTTC. Its translation is CASSLGTGGAKYEQYF.

The V and J genes are TRBV11-2 and TRBJ2-5; 9 bases are shared with TRBD1. The CDR3 has 16 amino acids. Trimming removed 4 bases from V and 2 bases from J; junction bases left unmatched: 8. Per the germline V gene, CDR1 is SGHAT and CDR2 is FQNNGV. CDR3 sequence reads: CASSSSTGGPQETQYF. The CDR3 DNA follows: TGTGCCAGCAGCTCCTCGACAGGGGGTCCACAAGAGACCCAGTACTTC.

For this clonotype: One junction end does not reproduce the germline sequence, and a read error may be involved. The chain combines TRBV6-1 with TRBJ2-2; 9 bases are shared with TRBD2. The germline gives CDR1 MNHNS, CDR2 SASEGT. This CDR3 is 15 amino acids long. This CDR3 reads CASCEESGRPGELFF. DNA for the CDR3: TGTGCCAGCTGTGAAGAAAGCGGGAGGCCCGGGGAGTTGTTTTTT.

The V call is TRBV30, the J call TRBJ2-1, with D tentatively TRBD2 (6 bases). The CDR3 consists of 16 residues. CDR1 and CDR2 (germline): GTSNPN, SVGIG (reference sequence). Between the trimmed V and J ends, which lost 0 bases and 7 bases, there was a span of 19 bases. CDR3 in amino acids: CAWSVEGGGVINEQFF. CDR3 nucleotide sequence: TGTGCCTGGAGTGTAGAAGGTGGCGGGGTTATAAATGAGCAGTTCTTC.

CDR3 sequence: CASSSLRRVTGELFF. The CDR3 nucleotides read TGTGCCAGCAGCTCCTTACGGAGGGTTACCGGGGAGCTGTTTTTT. The genes are TRBV6-5 and TRBJ2-2; D may be TRBD2 (6 bases). Trimming stripped 6 bases from V and 5 bases from J, with 16 bases between. CDR1 and CDR2 from the germline V gene are MNHEY and SVGAGI. CDR3 length equals 15 residues.

V is TRBV5-1 and J is TRBJ2-3; TRBD1 aligns across 8 bases. The CDR3 extends over 16 amino acids. Germline V lookup: CDR1 SGHRS, CDR2 YFSETQ. V was pared by 0 bases and J by 4 bases, with 7 bases of the junction left unmatched. Written as DNA, the CDR3 is TGCGCCAGCAGCTTGGGTGGGACAGGCTACTCAGATACGCAGTATTTT. It specifies CASSLGGTGYSDTQYF.

The genes are TRBV20-1 and TRBJ2-3; weak D call: TRBD1 (6 bases). Per germline, CDR1 DFQATT and CDR2 SNEGSKA (reference sequence). The CDR3 is 14 amino acids. CDR3 DNA sequence: TGCAGCCTTGGGGGCAGGTTACCCACAGATACGCAGTATTTT. This gives the protein CSLGGRLPTDTQYF.

As for this clonotype: Since the CDR3 does not end with the conserved phenylalanine or tryptophan, this likely comes from a read error. V and J are TRBV28 and TRBJ2-5; D is uncertain. V dropped 7 bases and J dropped 5 bases, with 11 bases sitting between them. In germline, CDR1 is MDHEN, CDR2 SYDVKM. The CDR3 sequence is 12 residues long. The CDR3 sequence: CASNAITETQYL. The CDR3 DNA is TGTGCCAGCAATGCCATAACCGAGACCCAGTACCTC.

The chain employs TRBV14 and TRBJ2-5; 9 bases align to TRBD1. Germline V gene data show CDR1 as SGHDN and CDR2 as FVKESK. There are 15 residues in the CDR3. V lost 4 bases, J lost 4 bases, and 7 bases stayed unmatched. Here the CDR3 reads CASSLLTGGRETQYF. The CDR3 coding sequence is TGTGCCAGCAGCCTCTTGACAGGGGGAAGAGAGACCCAGTACTTC.

As for this clonotype: The conserved phenylalanine or tryptophan is not found at the CDR3 terminus, so this likely reflects a read error. The chain couples TRBV4-2 to TRBJ2-5, with 7 bases identical to TRBD2. This CDR3 region has 16 residues. Germline trimming cut 1 base from V and 2 bases from J; bases unmatched to any gene: 7. The V gene's germline CDR1 is LGHNA and CDR2 YNFKEQ. CDR3 DNA: TGTGCCAGCAGCCAAGGAGGACTAGAGGGTCAAGAGACCCAGTACCTC. It encodes CASSQGGLEGQETQYL.

A remark on this clonotype: An end of the junction does not agree with germline; a read error may underlie this. The chain is built from TRBV11-2 and TRBJ2-4; no firm D call. The CDR3 consists of 14 residues. The germline gives CDR1 SGHAT, CDR2 FQNNGV. The CDR3, as DNA: TGTGCCAGCAGCCCCCCTTCGCGAAAAAACAATCAGTACTTC. Protein sequence: CASSPPSRKNNQYF.

About this clonotype itself: Given a much more abundant clone one base away, this may be a read error. V and J are TRBV2 and TRBJ1-6; 7 bases align to TRBD1. Germline V lookup: CDR1 SNHLY, CDR2 FYNNEI. The CDR3 runs to 14 residues. J gave up 4 bases and V 8 bases, and 5 bases lay outside the gene matches. As DNA, the CDR3 is TGTGCCAGCCATTTGGGACAGTATAATTCACCCCTCCACTTT. This encodes CASHLGQYNSPLHF.

About this clonotype itself: In this CDR3 the conserved last residue, phenylalanine or tryptophan, is missing, so a read error is likely. The rearrangement links TRBV5-5 to TRBJ2-7; 7 bases are a match to TRBD1. The CDR3 covers 15 residues. The V gene's germline CDR1 is SGHKS and CDR2 YYEKEE (reference sequence). The V and J ends lost 3 bases and 3 bases, in that order; junction bases with no gene match: 9. The CDR3 bases are TGTGCCAGCAGCTCCCCGGACAGGCTAAACTACGAGCAGTACATC. Translated: CASSSPDRLNYEQYI.

The rearrangement links TRBV29-1 to TRBJ2-1; D not certain. This CDR3 spans 12 amino acids. Germline loops: CDR1 SQVTM, CDR2 ANQGSEA. V was cut by 2 bases and J by 11 bases, with 13 bases left in between. CDR3 DNA sequence: TGCAGCGTTGAATTTTACTCGGACCAGCAGTTCTTC. Amino acid sequence: CSVEFYSDQQFF.

About this clonotype: A junction boundary mismatches the germline segment, possibly from a read error. The chain recombines TRBV6-1 with TRBJ1-6, with D hard to call. The CDR3 sequence is 14 residues long. The V gene's germline CDR1 is MNHNS and CDR2 SASEGT. The CDR3 coding sequence is TGTGCCAGTACTGGGCGTACTTATAATTCACCCTTCCACTTT. Translating it yields CASTGRTYNSPFHF.

As for this clonotype: The junction does not match germline at one end; this may be a read error. The J gene is TRBJ1-2, the V gene TRBV11-2; D unclear. CDR3 length: 14 amino acids. Germline loops: CDR1 SGHAT, CDR2 FQNNGV. CDR3 coding DNA: TGTGCCAGCAGCTTAAACATGGGATTCTATGGTTACGCCTTC. This codes for CASSLNMGFYGYAF.

This clonotype was seen a single time. Just one base apart from a much larger clone, this may be a read error. CDR3 DNA: TGTGCCAGCAGCTCGGACAGTGGCACCGAGACCCAGTACTTC. Protein sequence: CASSSDSGTETQYF. This sequence joins TRBV5-6 and TRBJ2-5, with a tentative D call TRBD1 (6 bases). V was pared by 3 bases and J by 5 bases, with 14 bases between. This CDR3 comprises 14 residues. Looked up from germline, CDR1 is SGHDT and CDR2 is YYEEEE.

On this clonotype: The junction differs from germline at one of its ends, possibly a read error. This rearrangement joins TRBV5-5 to TRBJ2-5; possibly TRBD1 or TRBD2 for D (5 bases each). CDR3 size: 15 residues. The V gene's germline CDR1 is SGHKS and CDR2 YYEKEE (reference sequence). The CDR3 region has the DNA TGTGCCAGCAACTTGGGGGTTACGGGGCGAGAGACCCAGTACTTC. Protein product: CASNLGVTGRETQYF.

The count of this clonotype is one. Relative to the germline gene, one junction end is altered; a read error may explain this. This chain links TRBV11-2 with TRBJ1-3; maybe TRBD1 (5 bases). CDR1 and CDR2 (germline): SGHAT, FQNNGV. This CDR3 has 19 amino acids. The CDR3 here is CTSSSRPDGGAYSGNTIYF. Here the CDR3 DNA reads TGTACCAGCAGCTCACGCCCGGACGGGGGAGCGTACTCTGGAAACACCATATACTTT.

This clonotype showed up just once. The conserved closing phenylalanine or tryptophan is absent in this CDR3, likely reflecting a read error. The V call is TRBV5-6, the J call TRBJ2-6; TRBD1 aligns across 7 bases. The CDR3 runs to 17 residues. Germline loops: CDR1 SGHDT, CDR2 YYEEEE. The trim removed 6 bases at V and 0 bases at J, leaving 9 bases unmatched. The CDR3 DNA follows: TGTGCCAGCATCGGGACAGTGTCCCACTCTGGGGCCAACGTCCTGACTTCC. It is translated as CASIGTVSHSGANVLTS.

The chain employs TRBV6-1 and TRBJ1-6; TRBD1 matches at 7 bases. Per germline, CDR1 MNHNS and CDR2 SASEGT. This CDR3 region has 15 residues. Trimming took 6 bases from V and 5 from J; bases not matched to a gene: 7. Written as DNA, the CDR3 is TGTGCCAGCAGGATACAGGGGCTGGATAATTCACCCCTCCACTTT. Protein: CASRIQGLDNSPLHF.